Listed here are 32 T cell receptor beta chains from one sample, sequenced in a study of vaccination and CD4 T cells after COVID-19. Treatment reported: approximately 9-day PBMC culture with coronavirus spike peptide pools or control peptides (ViraFEST assay). Antigen specificity for these receptors is unknown. The Oncomine TCR Beta short-read assay was what sequenced the DNA obtained from cultured CD4+ T cells. TCRdb itself ran the PCR reads through MiXCR, one entry per CDR3 protein. The sample records approximately 3,600 distinct CDR3 sequences, around 15% being singletons. What was sequenced was CD4+ T cells from blood, cultured in vitro. Receptors were obtained from a human donor who had recovered from COVID-19.

Judged by abundance, this clonotype is medium-sized. The chain joins TRBV6-1 to TRBJ2-7; a possible D gene is TRBD1 (6 bases). CDR1 MNHNS and CDR2 SASEGT come from the germline V gene. The CDR3 runs 13 residues. V lost 6 bases to trimming and J lost 0 bases, with 9 bases between them. The CDR3 DNA is TGTGCCAGCAGACAGACAGGCTCCTACGAGCAGTACTTC. It specifies CASRQTGSYEQYF.

This clonotype rates as medium-sized. The rearrangement joins TRBV6-1 to TRBJ1-2, with 11 bases lining up with TRBD1. Germline assignment: CDR1 MNHNS and CDR2 SASEGT. The CDR3 contains 13 residues. V trimming: 8 bases; J trimming: 6 bases; junction bases outside the gene matches: 5. The CDR3 DNA is TGTGCCAGCCAGGACAGGGGGCTAAATGGCTACACCTTC. As protein: CASQDRGLNGYTF.

The chain has TRBV5-1 and TRBJ1-6, with 12 bases matching TRBD1. Per the germline V gene, CDR1 is SGHRS and CDR2 is YFSETQ. Trimming at V came to 5 bases and at J to 9 bases, leaving 9 bases not matched to a gene. The CDR3 is made up of 16 amino acids. The DNA for the CDR3 is TGCGCCAGCAGACCCCCGGGGACAGGGGGCTTTTCACCCCTCCACTTT. This codes for CASRPPGTGGFSPLHF.

This clonotype was counted only a few times. The genes are TRBV7-3 and TRBJ2-1, with 9 bases that match TRBD2. The germline gives CDR1 SGHTA, CDR2 FQGTGA. V trimming: 5 bases; J trimming: 8 bases; junction bases outside the gene matches: 13. The CDR3 totals 16 residues. The CDR3 DNA is TGTGCCAGCAGCCTCCGACCTAGCGGGGCGAGGGATGAGCAGTTCTTC. It codes for CASSLRPSGARDEQFF.

By share of the sample, this clonotype is medium-sized (0.01 to 0.1%). The chain links TRBV19 to TRBJ2-5; no firm D call. The CDR3 covers 11 residues. Per the germline V gene, CDR1 is LNHDA and CDR2 is SQIVND (reference sequence). The V gene lost 4 bases and the J gene lost 0 bases, with 0 bases spanning the gap. This CDR3 is CASSNQETQYF. DNA of the CDR3: TGTGCCAGTAGTAACCAAGAGACCCAGTACTTC.

This clonotype was detected only a few times. The chain has TRBV6-1 and TRBJ2-1; D may be TRBD2 (6 bases). The CDR3 has 14 residues. V shed 6 bases and J shed 9 bases, with 18 bases lying between them. In germline, CDR1 is MNHNS, CDR2 SASEGT. The CDR3 coding sequence is TGTGCCAGCAGGGGGGACTTAATAGGTGGTGAGCAGTTCTTC. It is translated as CASRGDLIGGEQFF.

The V gene is TRBV20-1, the J gene TRBJ2-2, with TRBD2 matching over 8 bases. With 1 base clipped from V and 3 bases from J, the junction kept 4 bases outside the gene matches. This CDR3 spans 15 amino acids. Germline V lookup: CDR1 DFQATT, CDR2 SNEGSKA (reference sequence). The chain's CDR3 is CSARAERGYTGELFF. The CDR3 DNA reads as TGCAGTGCTAGAGCTGAGCGGGGGTACACCGGGGAGCTGTTTTTT.

A few counts support this clonotype. The chain joins TRBV20-1 to TRBJ1-2, with a weak D call TRBD1 (6 bases). V lost 0 bases to trimming and J lost 3 bases, with 14 bases between them. This CDR3 has 15 amino acids. CDR1 is DFQATT and CDR2 is SNEGSKA in the germline V gene (reference sequence). CDR3 nucleotide sequence: TGCAGTGCTAGAGATTTACAGGGCAGGGACTATGGCTACACCTTC. This translates into CSARDLQGRDYGYTF.

This clonotype has a handful of counts. The chain joins TRBV18 to TRBJ2-3; D is ambiguous. The CDR3 is 15 amino acids. V lost 3 bases to trimming and J lost 4 bases, with 14 bases between them. Looked up from germline, CDR1 is KGHSH and CDR2 is LQKENI. In nucleotides, the CDR3 is TGTGCCAGCTCACCGAGGCAGGCCGACTCAGATACGCAGTATTTT. Encoded protein: CASSPRQADSDTQYF.

This clonotype appeared a few times. V gene TRBV19 combines with J gene TRBJ1-3, with no clear D. Trimming removed 7 bases from V and 4 bases from J, with 11 bases in between. This CDR3 is 13 amino acids long. Looked up from germline, CDR1 is LNHDA and CDR2 is SQIVND (reference sequence). CDR3 amino acids: CASTPFIGNTIYF. The DNA of the CDR3 is TGTGCCAGTACCCCATTTATCGGAAACACCATATATTTT.

The chain employs TRBV27 and TRBJ2-7; D is unresolved. V dropped 8 bases and J dropped 7 bases, with 15 bases sitting between them. This CDR3 contains 12 residues. Germline CDR1 reads MNHEY; CDR2 reads SMNVEV (reference sequence). The CDR3 nucleotides are TGTGCCAGCGTCGGACGTCGGTGGGAGCAGTACTTC. This codes for CASVGRRWEQYF.

This clonotype was detected only a few times. The chain uses TRBV6-5 and TRBJ2-5, with TRBD2 identical over 9 bases. The CDR3 length is 17 residues. Germline V gene lookup returns CDR1 MNHEY and CDR2 SVGAGI. J was trimmed by 0 bases and V by 4 bases; bases with no gene match: 9. The DNA for the CDR3 is TGTGCCAGCAGTTTCTTAGCGGGGGTCCCGTACCAAGAGACCCAGTACTTC. Translating it yields CASSFLAGVPYQETQYF.

The V call is TRBV30, the J call TRBJ1-5, with a weak D call TRBD1 (6 bases). There are 17 residues in the CDR3. V lost 0 bases and J 2 bases, leaving 17 bases between the germline ends. Looked up from germline, CDR1 is GTSNPN and CDR2 is SVGIG (reference sequence). The DNA of the CDR3 is TGTGCCTGGAGTGTAAAGGTCTCGGGGGCGCGCAATCAGCCCCAGCATTTT. Residues: CAWSVKVSGARNQPQHF. The whole variable domain, remainder taken from reference TRBV30 and TRBJ1-5, is SQTIHQWPATLVQPVGSPLSLECTVEGTSNPNLYWYRQAAGRGLQLLFYSVGIGQISSEVPQNLSASRPQDRQFILSSKKLLLSDSGFYLCAWSVKVSGARNQPQHFGDGTRLSIL.

V usage is TRBV7-9 and J usage is TRBJ2-7; 7 nucleotides line up with TRBD1. Germline loops: CDR1 SEHNR, CDR2 FQNEAQ (reference sequence). J lost 12 bases, V lost 3 bases, and 14 bases had no gene match. CDR3 length: 14 amino acids. The CDR3 protein is CASSFLDRDGIRYF. CDR3 nucleotides: TGTGCCAGCAGCTTCCTCGACAGGGACGGCATTAGGTACTTC.

This clonotype was found a few times. The chain is built from TRBV11-2 and TRBJ1-1; D is ambiguous. V lost 1 base, J lost 6 bases, and 6 bases lay in between. This CDR3 region has 12 residues. Germline V lookup: CDR1 SGHAT, CDR2 FQNNGV. The DNA of the CDR3 is TGTGCCAGCAGCTTAGTAGGGTCTGAAGCTTTCTTT. Amino acids: CASSLVGSEAFF.

This clonotype was counted a few times. The chain employs TRBV6-1 and TRBJ2-1; D call uncertain. Germline loops: CDR1 MNHNS, CDR2 SASEGT. CDR3 length: 11 residues. Trimming cost V 4 bases and J 8 bases, with 6 bases left between them. The CDR3 spells CASSGGYEQFF. In DNA, the CDR3 is TGTGCCAGCAGTGGAGGTTATGAGCAGTTCTTC.

The rearrangement links TRBV27 to TRBJ2-1; D could derive from TRBD1 or TRBD2 (6 bases each). The CDR3 consists of 15 residues. V shed 2 bases and J shed 3 bases, with 11 bases lying between them. Looked up from germline, CDR1 is MNHEY and CDR2 is SMNVEV (reference sequence). CDR3: CASSLRGGHYNEQFF. The CDR3 region has the DNA TGTGCCAGCAGTTTACGTGGGGGGCACTACAATGAGCAGTTCTTC.

The rearrangement links TRBV21-1 to TRBJ1-1; TRBD1 is taken as the D call from the table, unchecked against the DNA. TRBV21-1 represents a pseudogene. The CDR3 spans 14 residues. The CDR3 sequence is CASSKGSGETEAFF. Here the CDR3 DNA reads TGTGCCAGCAGCAAAGGATCAGGGGAAACTGAAGCTTTCTTT.

This clonotype turned up a few times. The chain is built from TRBV11-2 and TRBJ1-1; the D gene is possibly TRBD1 (6 bases). The CDR3 contains 14 residues. With 6 bases removed from V and 5 bases from J, the gap between germline ends came to 16 bases. CDR1 SGHAT and CDR2 FQNNGV come from the germline V gene. The CDR3 sequence is CASSLEGGATEAFF. CDR3 DNA sequence: TGTGCCAGCAGTCTCGAGGGGGGGGCGACTGAAGCTTTCTTT. The whole variable domain, filled in from reference TRBV11-2 and TRBJ1-1, reads EAGVAQSPRYKIIEKRQSVAFWCNPISGHATLYWYQQILGQGPKLLIQFQNNGVVDDSQLPKDRFSAERLKGVDSTLKIQPAKLEDSAVYLCASSLEGGATEAFFGQGTRLTVV.

This clonotype turned up a few times. The V gene is TRBV7-6, the J gene TRBJ2-7; 8 bases fit TRBD1. Unmatched junction bases numbered 1, after V lost 2 bases and J lost 7 bases. Germline loops: CDR1 SGHVS, CDR2 FNYEAQ. The length of the CDR3 is 12 residues. The CDR3 DNA reads TGTGCCAGCAGCTTAACAGGGGGAGAGCAGTACTTC. Amino acid sequence: CASSLTGGEQYF.

This clonotype came up a few times. V gene TRBV11-1 combines with J gene TRBJ2-1, with 15 bases aligning to TRBD2. From germline, CDR1 is SGHAT and CDR2 FQDESV (reference sequence). The CDR3 extends over 15 amino acids. V lost 4 bases to trimming and J lost 10 bases; unmatched junction nucleotides: 5. CDR3 protein: CASSSGLAGGREQFF. The CDR3 DNA sequence: TGTGCCAGCAGCTCCGGACTAGCGGGGGGGCGCGAGCAGTTCTTC.

By frequency in the sample, this clonotype is medium-sized. The rearrangement uses TRBV24-1 and TRBJ1-5, with D possibly matching TRBD1 (5 bases). Trimming shortened V by 8 bases and J by 0 bases, and 19 bases separated the two germline ends. Germline-derived CDR1 and CDR2 are KGHDR and SFDVKD. This CDR3 has 17 amino acids. The CDR3 loop reads CATISPGIYYSNQPQHF. As DNA, the CDR3 is TGTGCCACCATAAGCCCAGGGATATACTATAGCAATCAGCCCCAGCATTTT.

The V gene is TRBV19, the J gene TRBJ2-7, with 12 bases lining up with TRBD2. CDR1 LNHDA and CDR2 SQIVND come from the germline V gene (reference sequence). Unmatched junction bases numbered 3, after V lost 4 bases and J lost 2 bases. The CDR3 loop spans 15 amino acids. CDR3 sequence reads: CASSSGLAGTYEQYF. Written as DNA, the CDR3 is TGTGCCAGTAGTAGCGGACTAGCGGGGACCTACGAGCAGTACTTC.

The chain is built from TRBV5-1 and TRBJ1-3; 11 nucleotides line up with TRBD1. V shed 4 bases, J shed 3 bases, and the junction held 6 bases outside the gene matches. The length of the CDR3 is 16 residues. In germline, CDR1 is SGHRS, CDR2 YFSETQ. The CDR3: CASSLRDRGSGNTIYF. In DNA, the CDR3 is TGCGCCAGCAGCCTTAGGGACAGGGGGAGTGGAAACACCATATATTTT.

The V and J genes are TRBV27 and TRBJ1-2; D might be TRBD1 (5 bases). Trimming cost V 3 bases and J 3 bases, with 17 bases left between them. CDR3 size: 16 residues. Germline assignment: CDR1 MNHEY and CDR2 SMNVEV (reference sequence). The CDR3 is CASSFLRGQTHYGYTF. DNA of the CDR3: TGTGCCAGCAGTTTCCTCCGGGGCCAGACCCACTATGGCTACACCTTC.

CDR3 region: CASSQVLAGGHNEQFF. For the CDR3, the DNA is TGTGCCAGCAGCCAAGTACTAGCGGGGGGCCACAATGAGCAGTTCTTC. The chain carries TRBV5-6 and TRBJ2-1; TRBD2 agrees at 12 bases. J lost 5 bases, V lost 4 bases, and 7 bases had no gene match. The CDR3 is 16 residues long. CDR1 and CDR2 (germline): SGHDT, YYEEEE.

This clonotype has more than one count but fewer than ten. This sequence joins TRBV5-1 and TRBJ2-2, with D perhaps matching TRBD1 (5 bases). Germline V gives CDR1 SGHRS, CDR2 YFSETQ. With 4 bases removed from V and 3 bases from J, the gap between germline ends came to 13 bases. The length of the CDR3 is 15 residues. This chain's CDR3 is CASSPRVADTGELFF. CDR3 DNA: TGCGCCAGCAGCCCCAGGGTAGCTGACACCGGGGAGCTGTTTTTT.

In this sample, this clonotype is medium-sized (0.01 to 0.1%). V is TRBV7-9 and J is TRBJ1-2; no definite D call. The V gene lost 4 bases and the J gene lost 4 bases, with 13 bases spanning the gap. This CDR3 is 14 amino acids long. CDR1 SEHNR and CDR2 FQNEAQ come from the germline V gene (reference sequence). The CDR3 sequence: CASSYESVGYGYTF. In DNA, the CDR3 is TGTGCCAGCAGCTATGAGAGCGTGGGCTATGGCTACACCTTC.

The sample holds a few counts of this clonotype. The rearrangement joins TRBV28 to TRBJ2-3, with TRBD2 matching 7 bases. Germline CDR1 MDHEN, CDR2 SYDVKM. The CDR3 runs 13 residues. Trimming cost V 6 bases and J 6 bases; bases outside gene matches: 6. CDR3 in amino acids: CASSLRLADTQYF. As DNA, the CDR3 is TGTGCCAGCAGCTTGCGACTAGCCGATACGCAGTATTTT.

In this sample, this clonotype is medium-sized. The genes are TRBV2 and TRBJ2-7; D remains unclear. Germline V lookup: CDR1 SNHLY, CDR2 FYNNEI. V lost 4 bases and J 2 bases, leaving 15 bases between the germline ends. The CDR3 totals 15 residues. CDR3 DNA sequence: TGTGCCAGCAGTGCTGAGAGTTTGTTCCCCTACGAGCAGTACTTC. It yields the protein CASSAESLFPYEQYF.

The rearrangement links TRBV12-3 or TRBV12-4 to TRBJ1-6; TRBD1 agrees at 7 bases. This CDR3 region has 14 residues. With V trimmed by 5 bases and J by 8 bases, 6 bases remained unmatched. CDR3 region: CASSAGQKDSPLHF. CDR3 in DNA: TGTGCCAGCAGTGCGGGACAGAAAGATTCACCCCTCCACTTT.

By proportion, this clonotype is medium-sized. The gene calls are TRBV10-1 and TRBJ2-2, with no clear D. The V gene lost 5 bases and the J gene lost 3 bases, with 4 bases spanning the gap. Germline V gives CDR1 WNHNN, CDR2 SYGVQD (reference sequence). The length of the CDR3 is 12 residues. Written as DNA, the CDR3 is TGCGCCAGCAGTAGAGACACCGGGGAGCTGTTTTTT. Its protein is CASSRDTGELFF.